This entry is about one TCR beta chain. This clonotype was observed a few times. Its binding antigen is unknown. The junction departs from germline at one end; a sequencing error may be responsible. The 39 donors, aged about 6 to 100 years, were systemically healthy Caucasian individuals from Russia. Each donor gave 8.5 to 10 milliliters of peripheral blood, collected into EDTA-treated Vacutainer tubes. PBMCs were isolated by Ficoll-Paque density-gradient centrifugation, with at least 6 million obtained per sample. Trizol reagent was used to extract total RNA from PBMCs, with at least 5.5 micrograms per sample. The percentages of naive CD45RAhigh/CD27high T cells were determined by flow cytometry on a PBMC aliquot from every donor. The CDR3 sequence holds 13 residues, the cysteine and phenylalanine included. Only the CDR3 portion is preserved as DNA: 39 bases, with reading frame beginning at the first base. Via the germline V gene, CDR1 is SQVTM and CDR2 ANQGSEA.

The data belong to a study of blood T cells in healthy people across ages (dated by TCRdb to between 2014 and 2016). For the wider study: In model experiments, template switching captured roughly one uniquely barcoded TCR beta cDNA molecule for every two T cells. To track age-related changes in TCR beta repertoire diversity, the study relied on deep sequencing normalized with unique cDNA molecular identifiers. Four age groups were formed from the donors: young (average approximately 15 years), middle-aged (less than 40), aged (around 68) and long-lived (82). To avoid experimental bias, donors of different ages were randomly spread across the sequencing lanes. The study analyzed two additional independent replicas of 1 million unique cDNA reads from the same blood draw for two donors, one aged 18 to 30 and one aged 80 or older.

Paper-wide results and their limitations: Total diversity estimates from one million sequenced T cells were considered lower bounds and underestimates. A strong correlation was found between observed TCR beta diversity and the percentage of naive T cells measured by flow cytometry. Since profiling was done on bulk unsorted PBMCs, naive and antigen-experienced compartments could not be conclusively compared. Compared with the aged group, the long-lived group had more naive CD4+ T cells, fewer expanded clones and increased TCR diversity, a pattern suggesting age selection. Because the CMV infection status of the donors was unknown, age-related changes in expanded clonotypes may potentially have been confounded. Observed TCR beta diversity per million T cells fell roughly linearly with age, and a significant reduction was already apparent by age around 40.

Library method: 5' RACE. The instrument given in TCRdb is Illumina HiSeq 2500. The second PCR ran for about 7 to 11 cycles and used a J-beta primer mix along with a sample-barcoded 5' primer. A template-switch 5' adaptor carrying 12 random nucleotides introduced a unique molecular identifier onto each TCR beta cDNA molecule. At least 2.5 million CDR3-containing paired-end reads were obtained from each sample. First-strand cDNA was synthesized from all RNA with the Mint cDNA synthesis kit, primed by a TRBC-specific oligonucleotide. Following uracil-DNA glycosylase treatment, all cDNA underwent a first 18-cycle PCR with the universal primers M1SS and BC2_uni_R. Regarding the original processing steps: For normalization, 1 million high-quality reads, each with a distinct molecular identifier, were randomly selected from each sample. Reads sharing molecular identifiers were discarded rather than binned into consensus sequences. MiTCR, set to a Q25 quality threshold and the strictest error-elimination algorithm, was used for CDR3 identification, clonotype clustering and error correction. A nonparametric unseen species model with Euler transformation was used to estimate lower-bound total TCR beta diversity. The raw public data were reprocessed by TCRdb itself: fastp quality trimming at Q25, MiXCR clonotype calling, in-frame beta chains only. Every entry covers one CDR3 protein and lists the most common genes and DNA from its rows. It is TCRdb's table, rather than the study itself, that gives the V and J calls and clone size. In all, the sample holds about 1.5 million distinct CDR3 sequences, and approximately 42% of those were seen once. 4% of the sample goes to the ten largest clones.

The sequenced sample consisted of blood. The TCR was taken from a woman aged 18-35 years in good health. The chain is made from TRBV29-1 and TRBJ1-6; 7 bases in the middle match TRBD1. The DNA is TGCAGCGTTGCCGACAGGGTCAATTCAACCCTCCACTTT. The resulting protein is CSVADRVNSTLHF.